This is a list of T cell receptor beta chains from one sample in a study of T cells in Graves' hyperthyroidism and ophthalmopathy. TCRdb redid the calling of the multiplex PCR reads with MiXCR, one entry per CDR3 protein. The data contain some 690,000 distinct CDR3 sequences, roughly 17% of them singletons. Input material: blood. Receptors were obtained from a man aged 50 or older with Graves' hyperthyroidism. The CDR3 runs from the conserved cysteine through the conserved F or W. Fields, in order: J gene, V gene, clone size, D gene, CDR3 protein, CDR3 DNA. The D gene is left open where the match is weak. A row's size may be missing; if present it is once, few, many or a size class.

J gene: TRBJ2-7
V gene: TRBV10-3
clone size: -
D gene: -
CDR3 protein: CAISAIEYEQYF
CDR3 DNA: TGTGCCATCAGTGCAATCGAATACGAGCAGTACTTC

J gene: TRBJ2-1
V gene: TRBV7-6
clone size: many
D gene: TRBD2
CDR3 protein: CASSLEGLQDEQFF
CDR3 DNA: TGTGCCAGCAGCTTAGAGGGACTACAGGATGAGCAGTTCTTC

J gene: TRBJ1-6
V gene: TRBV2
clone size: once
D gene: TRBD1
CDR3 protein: CASRDRGYNSPLHF
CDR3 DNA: TGTGCCAGCAGGGACAGGGGATATAATTCACCCCTCCACTTT

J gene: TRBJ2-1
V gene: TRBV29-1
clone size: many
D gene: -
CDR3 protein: CSVIGGTYYNEQFF
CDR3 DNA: TGCAGCGTTATAGGCGGGACATACTACAATGAGCAGTTCTTC

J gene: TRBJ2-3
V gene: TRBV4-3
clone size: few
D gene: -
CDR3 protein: CASSRTGGPDLHTDTQYF
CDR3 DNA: TGCGCCAGCAGCCGTACCGGGGGGCCAGATCTCCACACAGATACGCAGTATTTT

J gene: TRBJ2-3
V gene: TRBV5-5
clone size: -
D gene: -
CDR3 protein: CASSSTRRTDTQYF
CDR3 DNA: TGTGCCAGCAGCTCCACACGGCGCACAGATACGCAGTATTTT

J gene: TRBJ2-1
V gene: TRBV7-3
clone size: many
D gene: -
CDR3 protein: CASSLTIYNEQFF
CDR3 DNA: TGTGCCAGCAGCCTGACAATTTACAATGAGCAGTTCTTC

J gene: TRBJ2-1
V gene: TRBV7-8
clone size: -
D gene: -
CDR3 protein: CASSEDRHNEQFF
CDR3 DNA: TGTGCCAGCAGCGAGGACCGTCACAATGAGCAGTTCTTC

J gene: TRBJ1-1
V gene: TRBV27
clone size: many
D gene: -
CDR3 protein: CASSGSSSYTEAFF
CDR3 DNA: TGTGCCAGCAGTGGTTCCTCTTCTTACACTGAAGCTTTCTTT

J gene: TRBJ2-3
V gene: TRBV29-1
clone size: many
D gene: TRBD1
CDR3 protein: CSVDWWDRDTDTQYF
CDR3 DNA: TGCAGCGTTGATTGGTGGGACAGGGACACAGATACGCAGTATTTT

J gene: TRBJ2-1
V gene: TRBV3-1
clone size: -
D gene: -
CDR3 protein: CASSHPSGDGYEQFF
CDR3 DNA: TGTGCCAGCAGCCACCCCTCCGGGGACGGCTATGAGCAGTTCTTC

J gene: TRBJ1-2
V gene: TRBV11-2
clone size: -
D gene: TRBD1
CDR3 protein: CASSLGQAITGYTF
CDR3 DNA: TGTGCCAGCAGCTTGGGACAGGCGATTACTGGCTACACCTTC

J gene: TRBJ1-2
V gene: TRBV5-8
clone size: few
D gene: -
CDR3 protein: CASSPTGENYGYTF
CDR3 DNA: TGTGCCAGCAGCCCGACAGGAGAAAACTATGGCTACACCTTC

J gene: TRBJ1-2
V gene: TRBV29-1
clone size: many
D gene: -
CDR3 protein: CSVQGQGYGYTF
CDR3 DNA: TGCAGCGTTCAAGGGCAGGGTTATGGCTACACCTTC

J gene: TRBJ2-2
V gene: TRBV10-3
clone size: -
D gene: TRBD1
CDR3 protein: CAIRRGPDTGELFF
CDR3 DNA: TGTGCCATCAGGAGGGGGCCGGACACCGGGGAGCTGTTTTTT

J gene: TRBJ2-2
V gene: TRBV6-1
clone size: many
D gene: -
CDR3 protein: CASSEGVDAGELFF
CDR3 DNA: TGTGCCAGCAGTGAAGGAGTTGACGCCGGGGAGCTGTTTTTT

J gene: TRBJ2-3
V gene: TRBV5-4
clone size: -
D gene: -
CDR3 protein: CASSLAGRARTDTQYF
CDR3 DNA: TGTGCCAGCAGCTTGGCTGGTCGGGCCCGCACAGATACGCAGTATTTT

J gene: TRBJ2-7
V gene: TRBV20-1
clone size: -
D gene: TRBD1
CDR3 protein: CSALAGGSYEQYF
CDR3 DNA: TGCAGTGCGTTGGCAGGGGGCTCCTACGAGCAGTACTTC

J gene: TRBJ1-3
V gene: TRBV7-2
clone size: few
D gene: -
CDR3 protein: CASKPGGSGNTIYF
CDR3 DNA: TGTGCCAGCAAACCCGGGGGCTCTGGAAACACCATATATTTT

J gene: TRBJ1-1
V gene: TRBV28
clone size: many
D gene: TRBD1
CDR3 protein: CASSLKGAVTEAFF
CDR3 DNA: TGTGCCAGCAGTTTGAAGGGGGCCGTCACTGAAGCTTTCTTT

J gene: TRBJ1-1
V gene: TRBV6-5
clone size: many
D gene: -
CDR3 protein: CASSYANTEAFF
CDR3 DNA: TGTGCCAGCAGTTACGCGAACACTGAAGCTTTCTTT

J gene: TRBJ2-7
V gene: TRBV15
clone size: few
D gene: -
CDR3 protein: CATSKVTGTSAYEQYF
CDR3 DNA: TGTGCCACCAGCAAAGTAACCGGGACATCGGCCTACGAGCAGTACTTC

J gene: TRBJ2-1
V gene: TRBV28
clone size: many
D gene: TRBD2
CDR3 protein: CASSPQGLAGVLNEQFF
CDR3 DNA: TGTGCCAGCAGTCCACAAGGACTAGCGGGGGTACTAAATGAGCAGTTCTTC

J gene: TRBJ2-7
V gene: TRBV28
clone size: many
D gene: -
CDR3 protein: CASSFPANSYEQYF
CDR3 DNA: TGTGCCAGCAGTTTTCCCGCCAATTCCTACGAGCAGTACTTC

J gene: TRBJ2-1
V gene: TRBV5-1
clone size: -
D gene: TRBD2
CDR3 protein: CASSFGLAGDYEQFF
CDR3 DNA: TGCGCCAGCAGCTTCGGGCTAGCGGGAGACTATGAGCAGTTCTTC

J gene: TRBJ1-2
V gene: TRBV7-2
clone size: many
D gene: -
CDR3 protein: CASSLAPRLYGYTF
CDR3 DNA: TGTGCCAGCAGCTTAGCACCTCGGCTCTATGGCTACACCTTC

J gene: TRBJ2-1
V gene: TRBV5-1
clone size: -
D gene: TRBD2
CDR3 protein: CASGRTSGSGHEQFF
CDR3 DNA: TGCGCCAGCGGTAGGACTAGCGGGAGTGGCCATGAGCAGTTCTTC

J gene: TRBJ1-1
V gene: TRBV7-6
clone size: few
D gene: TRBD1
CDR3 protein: CASSLTGTATEAFF
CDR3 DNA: TGTGCCAGCAGCCTTACCGGGACAGCTACTGAAGCTTTCTTT

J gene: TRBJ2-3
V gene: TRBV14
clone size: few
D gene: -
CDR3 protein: CASSQDTQGLADTQYF
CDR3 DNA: TGTGCCAGCAGCCAAGATACTCAAGGTTTGGCAGATACGCAGTATTTT

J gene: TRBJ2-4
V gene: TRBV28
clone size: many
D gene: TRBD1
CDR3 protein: CASSLPGQGSKNIQYF
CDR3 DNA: TGTGCCAGCAGTTTACCGGGACAGGGATCCAAAAACATTCAGTACTTC

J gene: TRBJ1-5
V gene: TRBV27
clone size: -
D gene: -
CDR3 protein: CASNPGGYSNQPQHF
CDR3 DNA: TGTGCCAGCAACCCTGGGGGGTATAGCAATCAGCCCCAGCATTTT

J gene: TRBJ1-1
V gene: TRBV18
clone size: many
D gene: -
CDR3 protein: CASSPPGIYTEAFF
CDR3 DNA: TGTGCCAGCTCACCACCTGGGATTTACACTGAAGCTTTCTTT

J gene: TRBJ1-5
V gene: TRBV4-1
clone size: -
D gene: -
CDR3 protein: CASSRYRDEGNQPQHF
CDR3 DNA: TGCGCCAGCAGCCGATACAGGGACGAGGGCAATCAGCCCCAGCATTTT

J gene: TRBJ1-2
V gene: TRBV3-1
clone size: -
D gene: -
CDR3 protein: CASSSREGQPNYGYTF
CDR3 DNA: TGTGCCAGCAGCTCCCGGGAGGGACAACCCAACTATGGCTACACCTTC

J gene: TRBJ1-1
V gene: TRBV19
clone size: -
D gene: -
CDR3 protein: CASTLFLRGHQNTEAFF
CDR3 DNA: TGTGCCAGTACCCTATTTCTCAGGGGTCATCAGAACACTGAAGCTTTCTTT

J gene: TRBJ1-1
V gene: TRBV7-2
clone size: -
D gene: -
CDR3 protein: CASSLARVGAGTEAFF
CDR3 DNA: TGTGCCAGCAGCTTAGCACGCGTTGGCGCGGGCACTGAAGCTTTCTTT

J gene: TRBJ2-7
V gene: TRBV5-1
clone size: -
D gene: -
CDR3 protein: CASSLVSGNYPSYEQYF
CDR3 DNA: TGCGCCAGCAGCTTGGTTTCAGGGAATTATCCTTCCTACGAGCAGTACTTC

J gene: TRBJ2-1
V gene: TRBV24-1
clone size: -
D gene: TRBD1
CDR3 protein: CATSDPDGTASEQFF
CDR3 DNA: TGTGCCACCAGTGATCCAGATGGGACAGCAAGTGAGCAGTTCTTC

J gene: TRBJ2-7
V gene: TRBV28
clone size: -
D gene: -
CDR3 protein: CASRPPGTPYEQYF
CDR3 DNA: TGTGCCAGCAGACCGCCGGGAACCCCCTACGAGCAGTACTTC

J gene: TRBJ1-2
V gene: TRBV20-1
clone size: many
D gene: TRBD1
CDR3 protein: CSARDQQGVQGYTF
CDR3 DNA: TGCAGTGCTAGAGATCAGCAGGGGGTACAGGGCTACACCTTC

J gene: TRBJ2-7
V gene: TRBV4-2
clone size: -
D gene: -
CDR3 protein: CASSQDDSSLGSYEQYF
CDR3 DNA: TGTGCCAGCAGCCAAGATGATAGTAGTTTAGGCTCCTACGAGCAGTACTTC

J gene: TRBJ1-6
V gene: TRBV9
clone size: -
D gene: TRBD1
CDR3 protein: CASSVGGTAFNSPLHF
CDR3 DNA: TGTGCCAGCAGCGTAGGCGGGACAGCTTTTAATTCACCCCTCCACTTT

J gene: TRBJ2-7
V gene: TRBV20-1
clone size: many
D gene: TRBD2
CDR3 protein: CSATLGAGPSVQYF
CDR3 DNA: TGCAGTGCCACCCTCGGAGCGGGGCCAAGTGTGCAGTACTTC